The source of this T cell receptor beta chain is a study of T cells in Graves' hyperthyroidism and ophthalmopathy. General study results and limits: The model forecast ophthalmopathy, anticipating it by a median around 6.5 months before onset.

Researchers amplified the TCR beta CDR3 regions from RNA transcripts. The HTBI primer set served for first-round RT-PCR of the TCR CDR3. TCRdb re-called the multiplex PCR reads through MiXCR, storing one row per CDR3 protein. Of roughly 290,000 distinct CDR3 sequences listed, roughly an eighth are singletons. This clonotype was observed many times. The antigen remains undetermined. Thyroid ultrasound and orbital computed tomography, with clinical symptoms and serum thyroxine and TRAb, informed diagnoses. The V end lost 3 bases, the J end lost 8 bases, and 17 bases lay between the germline ends. From germline, CDR1 is LGHDT and CDR2 YNNKEL (reference sequence). The CDR3 has 16 amino acids.

V gene TRBV3-1 combines with J gene TRBJ1-6; possible D gene TRBD1, 5 bases. Sequencing input: blood. This TCR derives from a woman aged 40 to 55 with Graves' hyperthyroidism. The CDR3 DNA reads as TGTGCCAGCAGCCAGTCCCCCAGGGCAGGACATTCACCCCTCCACTTT. Translated, it gives CASSQSPRAGHSPLHF.